The 17 T cell receptor beta chains reported below all come from one sample, sequenced in a study of blood T cells in healthy people across ages. Combining a sample-barcoded 5' primer with a J-beta primer mix, a second PCR ran for about 6 to 11 cycles. TCRdb re-called the 5' RACE reads through MiXCR, storing one row per CDR3 protein. This sample has about 970,000 distinct CDR3 sequences; roughly 47% occur once, and the top ten carry about a fifth. Sequencing input: blood. Receptor source: a woman aged 60-75 years in good health.

The chain is built from TRBV6-1 and TRBJ2-3; a weak D match, TRBD1 (6 bases). V was cut by 7 bases and J by 3 bases, with 14 bases left in between. The CDR3 sequence is 14 residues long. Germline loops: CDR1 MNHNS, CDR2 SASEGT. The CDR3 bases are TGTGCCAGCATAAGGTCCCAGGGGACAGATACGCAGTATTTT. Translation: CASIRSQGTDTQYF.

The chain is built from TRBV7-2 and TRBJ1-2, with a tentative D call TRBD1 (5 bases). This CDR3 has 15 residues. Deletions cut 1 base from V and 7 bases from J, with 16 bases between. Germline V gene data show CDR1 as SGHTA and CDR2 as FQGNSA. CDR3 amino acids: CASSLVVLLQAGYTF. The CDR3 DNA reads TGTGCCAGCAGCTTAGTGGTCCTTTTACAGGCTGGCTACACCTTC.

The J gene is TRBJ1-5, the V gene TRBV28; 7 bases match TRBD1. Germline values: CDR1 MDHEN, CDR2 SYDVKM. J was trimmed by 5 bases and V by 4 bases; bases with no gene match: 8. The CDR3 has 15 amino acids. The CDR3 region is CASSSGQSDYQPQHF. Here the CDR3 DNA reads TGTGCCAGCAGTTCGGGACAGAGCGACTATCAGCCCCAGCATTTT.

The genes are TRBV20-1 and TRBJ2-3; D may correspond to TRBD1 or TRBD2 (6 bases each). Trimming pared 5 bases from V and 7 bases from J, leaving 22 bases between. The germline V gene has CDR1 DFQATT and CDR2 SNEGSKA (reference sequence). The CDR3 runs to 15 residues. CDR3 loop: CSAYPGPPGANTQYF. As DNA, the CDR3 is TGCAGTGCTTACCCGGGACCTCCGGGGGCAAATACGCAGTATTTT.

This sequence joins TRBV10-3 and TRBJ2-1, with D perhaps TRBD1 or TRBD2 (5 bases each). The CDR3 has 13 residues. V was trimmed by 7 bases and J by 8 bases, leaving 15 bases between them. The germline gives CDR1 ENHRY, CDR2 SYGVKD. DNA for the CDR3: TGTGCCATCAACCCGCATGGGGGACATGAGCAGTTCTTC. Protein product: CAINPHGGHEQFF.

The chain has TRBV27 and TRBJ2-1, with D possibly matching TRBD2 (6 bases). The J call is in doubt because the DNA end fits TRBJ2-7 better. This CDR3 has 16 residues. Germline assignment: CDR1 MNHEY and CDR2 SMNVEV (reference sequence). Here the CDR3 reads CASSGLSGPAYNEQYF. DNA of the CDR3: TGTGCCAGCAGTGGACTTAGCGGACCCGCCTACAATGAGCAGTACTTC.

J is TRBJ2-1 and V is TRBV5-1, with unresolved D. Between the trimmed V and J ends, which lost 2 bases and 8 bases, there was a span of 8 bases. The CDR3 covers 12 residues. The germline V gene encodes CDR1 SGHRS and CDR2 YFSETQ. The CDR3 spells CASSFLSDEQFF. The CDR3 region has the DNA TGCGCCAGCAGCTTTTTGAGTGATGAGCAGTTCTTC.

This clonotype occurred a few times. J is TRBJ1-2 and V is TRBV29-1, with 7 bases matching TRBD1. This CDR3 is 14 amino acids long. Germline V gives CDR1 SQVTM, CDR2 ANQGSEA. V was clipped by 0 bases and J by 3 bases; unmatched bases: 4. CDR3 amino acids: CSVEDNDRDYGYTF. CDR3 coding DNA: TGCAGCGTTGAAGATAACGACAGGGACTATGGCTACACCTTC.

The chain couples TRBV11-2 to TRBJ2-7, with D perhaps given as TRBD1 or TRBD2 (5 bases each). This CDR3 is built from 17 residues. Per germline, CDR1 SGHAT and CDR2 FQNNGV. Deletions cut 5 bases from V and 4 bases from J, with 24 bases between. This CDR3 reads CASSPTWGPRGQYEQYF. CDR3 nucleotides: TGTGCCAGCAGCCCGACGTGGGGACCCCGAGGACAATACGAGCAGTACTTC.

This clonotype was detected a few times. The chain employs TRBV5-1 and TRBJ2-1; maybe TRBD2 (6 bases). V lost 1 base, J lost 2 bases, and 10 bases lay in between. The germline CDR1 and CDR2 sequences are SGHRS and YFSETQ. There are 15 residues in the CDR3. This CDR3 reads CASSLSTGAYNEQFF. DNA of the CDR3: TGCGCCAGCAGCTTGAGTACGGGAGCCTACAATGAGCAGTTCTTC.

The chain recombines TRBV25-1 with TRBJ2-2; D is ambiguous. V shed 4 bases and J shed 4 bases, with 10 bases lying between them. CDR3 length: 14 residues. Per germline, CDR1 MGHDK and CDR2 SYGVNS. CDR3 region: CASSAMDFTGELFF. DNA for the CDR3: TGTGCCAGCAGTGCTATGGATTTCACCGGGGAGCTGTTTTTT.

This clonotype was observed once. This chain joins TRBV6-2 or TRBV6-3 and TRBJ1-2; perhaps TRBD1 as D (6 bases). Trimming left V 2 bases short and J 2 bases short, with 15 bases between. The CDR3 loop spans 16 amino acids. Germline CDR1 MNHEY, CDR2 SVGEGT. CDR3 in amino acids: CASSYRGQTLNYGYTF. CDR3 in DNA: TGTGCCAGCAGTTACCGAGGACAGACATTGAACTATGGCTACACCTTC.

This clonotype was seen a handful of times. V gene TRBV20-1 combines with J gene TRBJ2-7; D gene uncertain. CDR1 and CDR2 from the germline V gene are DFQATT and SNEGSKA (reference sequence). This CDR3 has 13 residues. The V end lost 6 bases, the J end lost 2 bases, and 14 bases lay between the germline ends. The CDR3 here is CSAASWGPYEQYF. CDR3 coding DNA: TGCAGTGCCGCGAGCTGGGGTCCCTACGAGCAGTACTTC.

The V gene is TRBV20-1, the J gene TRBJ2-5, with 7 bases matching TRBD1. V was clipped by 3 bases and J by 11 bases; unmatched bases: 12. There are 13 residues in the CDR3. Germline V gene sequence: CDR1 DFQATT, CDR2 SNEGSKA (reference sequence). The chain's CDR3 is CSASGTAANEQYF. Here the CDR3 DNA reads TGCAGTGCTAGTGGGACAGCGGCGAATGAGCAGTACTTC.

This chain joins TRBV2 and TRBJ2-7; D is perhaps TRBD2 (5 bases). CDR1 and CDR2 (germline): SNHLY, FYNNEI. V was shortened by 6 bases and J by 4 bases, with 10 bases between the two germline ends. The CDR3 spans 12 residues. Written as DNA, the CDR3 is TGTGCCAGCAGGTACGAGGGTTACGAGCAGTACTTC. It encodes CASRYEGYEQYF. The full variable domain, its missing parts supplied by reference TRBV2 and TRBJ2-7, is EPEVTQTPSHQVTQMGQEVILRCVPISNHLYFYWYRQILGQKVEFLVSFYNNEISEKSEIFDDQFSVERPDGSNFTLKIRSTKLEDSAMYFCASRYEGYEQYFGPGTRLTVT.

The chain uses TRBV20-1 and TRBJ2-1, with 15 positions matching TRBD2. Germline trimming cut 7 bases from V and 4 bases from J; bases unmatched to any gene: 5. This CDR3 region has 15 residues. Per germline, CDR1 DFQATT and CDR2 SNEGSKA (reference sequence). CDR3 nucleotides: TGCAGTGTCGGGACTAGCGGGAGGCCTTACAATGAGCAGTTCTTC. As protein: CSVGTSGRPYNEQFF.

The genes are TRBV7-9 and TRBJ2-5; no reliable D call. The J call may be mistaken, given a closer DNA end match to TRBJ2-7. The CDR3 totals 12 residues. Germline-derived CDR1 and CDR2 are SEHNR and FQNEAQ (reference sequence). Written as DNA, the CDR3 is TGTGCCAGCAGCCGTGTGGGTTCCGAGCAGTACTTC. This translates into CASSRVGSEQYF.